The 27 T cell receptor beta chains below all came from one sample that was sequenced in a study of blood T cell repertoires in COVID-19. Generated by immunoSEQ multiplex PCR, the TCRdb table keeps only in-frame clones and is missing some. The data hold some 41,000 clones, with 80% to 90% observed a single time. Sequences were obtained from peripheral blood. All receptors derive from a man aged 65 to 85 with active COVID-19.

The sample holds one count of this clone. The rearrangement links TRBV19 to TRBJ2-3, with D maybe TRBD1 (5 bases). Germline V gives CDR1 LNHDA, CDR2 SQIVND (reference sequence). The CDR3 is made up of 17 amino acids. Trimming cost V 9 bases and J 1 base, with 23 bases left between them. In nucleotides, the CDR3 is TGTGCCAGACCAAACCTATCAGGGAAAGAGGGCACAGATACGCAGTATTTT. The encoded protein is CARPNLSGKEGTDTQYF. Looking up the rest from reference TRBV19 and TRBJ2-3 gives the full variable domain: DGGITQSPKYLFRKEGQNVTLSCEQNLNHDAMYWYRQDPGQGLRLIYYSQIVNDFQKGDIAEGYSVSREKKESFPLTVTSAQKNPTAFYLCARPNLSGKEGTDTQYFGPGTRLTVL.

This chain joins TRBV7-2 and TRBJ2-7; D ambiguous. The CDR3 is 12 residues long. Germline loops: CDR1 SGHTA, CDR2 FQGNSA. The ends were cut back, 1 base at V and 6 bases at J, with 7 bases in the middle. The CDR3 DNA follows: TGTGCCAGCAGCTTAGTTTTTCGCGAGCAGTACTTC. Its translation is CASSLVFREQYF.

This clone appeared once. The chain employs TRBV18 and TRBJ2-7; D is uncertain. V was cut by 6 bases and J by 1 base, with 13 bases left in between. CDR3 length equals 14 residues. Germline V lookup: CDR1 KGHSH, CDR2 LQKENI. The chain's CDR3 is CASSLDTRSYEQYF. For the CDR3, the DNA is TGTGCCAGCTCGCTTGACACCAGATCCTACGAGCAGTACTTC.

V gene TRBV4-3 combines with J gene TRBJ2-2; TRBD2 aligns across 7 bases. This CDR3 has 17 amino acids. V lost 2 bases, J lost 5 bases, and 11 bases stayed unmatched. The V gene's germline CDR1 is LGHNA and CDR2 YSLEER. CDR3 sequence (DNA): TGCGCCAGCAGCCAAAATAGGCCGGGACTACAGACCGGGGAGCTGTTTTTT. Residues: CASSQNRPGLQTGELFF.

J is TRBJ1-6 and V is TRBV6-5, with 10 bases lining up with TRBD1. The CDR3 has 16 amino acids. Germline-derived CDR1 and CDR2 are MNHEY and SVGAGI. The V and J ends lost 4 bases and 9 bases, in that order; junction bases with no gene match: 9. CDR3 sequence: CASSSMTGGAGSPLHF. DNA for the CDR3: TGTGCCAGCAGTTCGATGACAGGGGGCGCCGGTTCACCCCTCCACTTT.

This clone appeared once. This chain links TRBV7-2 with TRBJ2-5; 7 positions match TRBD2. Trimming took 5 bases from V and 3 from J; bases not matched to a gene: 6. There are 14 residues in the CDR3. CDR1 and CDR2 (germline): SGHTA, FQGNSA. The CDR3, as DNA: TGTGCCAGCAGCCAAGCGGGGCTGAAAGAGACCCAGTACTTC. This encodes CASSQAGLKETQYF.

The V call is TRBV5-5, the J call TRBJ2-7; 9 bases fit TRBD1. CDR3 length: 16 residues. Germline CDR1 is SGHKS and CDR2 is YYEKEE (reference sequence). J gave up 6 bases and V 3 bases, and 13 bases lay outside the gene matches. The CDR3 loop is CASSYRPGQGTGEQYF. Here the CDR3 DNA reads TGTGCCAGCAGCTATCGCCCGGGACAGGGTACGGGCGAGCAGTACTTC.

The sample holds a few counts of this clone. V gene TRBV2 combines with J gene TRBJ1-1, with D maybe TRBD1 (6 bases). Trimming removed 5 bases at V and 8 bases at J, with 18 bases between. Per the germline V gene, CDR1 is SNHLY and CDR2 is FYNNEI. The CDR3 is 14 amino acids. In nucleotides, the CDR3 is TGTGCCAGCAGTTTTAACGGACAGTCTTTAGAAGCTTTCTTT. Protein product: CASSFNGQSLEAFF.

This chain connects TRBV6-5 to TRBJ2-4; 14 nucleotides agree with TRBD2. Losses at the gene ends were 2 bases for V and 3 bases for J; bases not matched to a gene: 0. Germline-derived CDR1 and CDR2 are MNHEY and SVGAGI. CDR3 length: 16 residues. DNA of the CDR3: TGTGCCAGCAGTTACGGACTAGCGGGGGGCAAAAACATTCAGTACTTC. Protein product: CASSYGLAGGKNIQYF.

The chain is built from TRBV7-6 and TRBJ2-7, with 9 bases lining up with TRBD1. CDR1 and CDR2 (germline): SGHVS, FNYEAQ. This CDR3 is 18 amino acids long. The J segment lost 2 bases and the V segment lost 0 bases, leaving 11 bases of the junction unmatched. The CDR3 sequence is CASSLALGGQGRTYEQYF. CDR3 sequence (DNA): TGTGCCAGCAGCTTAGCGTTGGGGGGACAGGGTAGGACCTACGAGCAGTACTTC.

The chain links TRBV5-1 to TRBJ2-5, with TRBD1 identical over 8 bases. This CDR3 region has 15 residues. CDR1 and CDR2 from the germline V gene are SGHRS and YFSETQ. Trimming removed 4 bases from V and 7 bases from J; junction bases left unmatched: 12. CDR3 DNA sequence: TGCGCCAGCAGCGGTGTAGGGACAGGCTCAGGGACCCAGTACTTC. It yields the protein CASSGVGTGSGTQYF.

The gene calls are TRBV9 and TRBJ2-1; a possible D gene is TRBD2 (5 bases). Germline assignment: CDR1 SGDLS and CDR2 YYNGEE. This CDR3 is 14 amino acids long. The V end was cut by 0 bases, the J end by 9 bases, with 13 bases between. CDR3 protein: CASSVVPLRGEQFF. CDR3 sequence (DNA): TGTGCCAGCAGCGTAGTCCCCCTACGGGGTGAGCAGTTCTTC. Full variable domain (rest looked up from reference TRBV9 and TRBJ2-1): DSGVTQTPKHLITATGQRVTLRCSPRSGDLSVYWYQQSLDQGLQFLIQYYNGEERAKGNILERFSAQQFPDLHSELNLSSLELGDSALYFCASSVVPLRGEQFFGPGTRLTVL.

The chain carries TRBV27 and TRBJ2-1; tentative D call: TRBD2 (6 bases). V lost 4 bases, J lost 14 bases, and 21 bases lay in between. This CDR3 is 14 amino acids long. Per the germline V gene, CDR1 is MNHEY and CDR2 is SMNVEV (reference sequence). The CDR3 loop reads CASSYFDRTSIKFF. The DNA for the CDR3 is TGTGCCAGCAGTTACTTCGATAGAACTAGCATTAAGTTCTTC.

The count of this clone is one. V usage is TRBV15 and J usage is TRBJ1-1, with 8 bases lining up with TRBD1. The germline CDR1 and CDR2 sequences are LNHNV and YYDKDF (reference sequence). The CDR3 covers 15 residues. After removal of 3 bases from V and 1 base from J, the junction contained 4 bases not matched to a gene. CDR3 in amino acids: CATSSPGQGNTEAFF. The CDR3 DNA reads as TGTGCCACCAGCAGTCCCGGACAGGGGAACACTGAAGCTTTCTTT.

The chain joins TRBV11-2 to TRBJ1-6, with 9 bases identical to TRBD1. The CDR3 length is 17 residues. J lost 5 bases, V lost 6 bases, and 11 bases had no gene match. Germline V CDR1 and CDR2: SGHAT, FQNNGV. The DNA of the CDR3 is TGTGCCAGCAGTACTTCCGGGACAGGGTGGGATAATTCACCCCTCCACTTT. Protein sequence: CASSTSGTGWDNSPLHF.

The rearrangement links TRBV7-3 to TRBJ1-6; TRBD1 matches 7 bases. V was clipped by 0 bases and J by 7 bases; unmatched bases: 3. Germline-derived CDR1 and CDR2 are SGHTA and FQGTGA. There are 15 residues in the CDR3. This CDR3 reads CASSLTAGGNSPLHF. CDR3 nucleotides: TGTGCCAGCAGCTTAACGGCAGGGGGGAATTCACCCCTCCACTTT.

The DNA of the CDR3 is TGCGCCAGCAGTGCGAGCGACTCTAGCACAGATACGCAGTATTTT. It encodes CASSASDSSTDTQYF. V usage is TRBV10-2 and J usage is TRBJ2-3; D call uncertain. The ends were cut back, 4 bases at V and 0 bases at J, with 11 bases in the middle. The CDR3 is 15 residues long. CDR1 is WSHSY and CDR2 is SAAADI in the germline V gene.

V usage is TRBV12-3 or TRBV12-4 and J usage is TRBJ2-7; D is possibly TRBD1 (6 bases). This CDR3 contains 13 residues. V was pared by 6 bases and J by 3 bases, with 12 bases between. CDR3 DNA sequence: TGTGCCAGCAGCCGACAGGTAGACTACGAGCAGTACTTC. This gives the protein CASSRQVDYEQYF.

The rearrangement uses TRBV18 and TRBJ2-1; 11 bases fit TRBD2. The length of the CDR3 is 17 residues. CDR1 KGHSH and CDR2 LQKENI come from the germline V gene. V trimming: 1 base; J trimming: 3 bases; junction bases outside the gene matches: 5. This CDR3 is CASSPLVAGGNYNEQFF. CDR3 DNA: TGTGCCAGCTCACCACTGGTAGCGGGGGGGAACTACAATGAGCAGTTCTTC. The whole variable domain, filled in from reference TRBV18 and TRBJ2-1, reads NAGVMQNPRHLVRRRGQEARLRCSPMKGHSHVYWYRQLPEEGLKFMVYLQKENIIDESGMPKERFSAEFPKEGPSILRIQQVVRGDSAAYFCASSPLVAGGNYNEQFFGPGTRLTVL.

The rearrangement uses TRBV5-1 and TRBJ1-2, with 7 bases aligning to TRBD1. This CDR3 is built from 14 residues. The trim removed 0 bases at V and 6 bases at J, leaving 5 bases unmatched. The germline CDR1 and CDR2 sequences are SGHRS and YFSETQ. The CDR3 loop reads CASSLGVQGNGYTF. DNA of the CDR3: TGCGCCAGCAGCTTGGGGGTACAGGGGAATGGCTACACCTTC.

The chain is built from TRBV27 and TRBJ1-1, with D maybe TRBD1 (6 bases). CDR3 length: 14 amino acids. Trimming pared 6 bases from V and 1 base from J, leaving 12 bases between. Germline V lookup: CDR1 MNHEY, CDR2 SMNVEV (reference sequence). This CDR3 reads CASRLGHPNTEAFF. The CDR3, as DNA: TGTGCCAGCAGATTGGGACACCCGAACACTGAAGCTTTCTTT.

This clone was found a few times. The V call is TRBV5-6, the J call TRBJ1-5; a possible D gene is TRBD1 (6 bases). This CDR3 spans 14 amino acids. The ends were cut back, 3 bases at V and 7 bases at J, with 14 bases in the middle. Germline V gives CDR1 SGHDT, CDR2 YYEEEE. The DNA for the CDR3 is TGTGCCAGCAGCTATATCGGGGGGCGGCAGCCCCAGCATTTT. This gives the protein CASSYIGGRQPQHF.

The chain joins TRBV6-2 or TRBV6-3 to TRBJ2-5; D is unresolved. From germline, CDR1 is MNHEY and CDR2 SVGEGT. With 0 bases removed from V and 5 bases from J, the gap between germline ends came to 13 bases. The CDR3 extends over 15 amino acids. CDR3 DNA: TGTGCCAGCAGTTACTCGGGTAACCCCGGGGAGACCCAGTACTTC. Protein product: CASSYSGNPGETQYF.

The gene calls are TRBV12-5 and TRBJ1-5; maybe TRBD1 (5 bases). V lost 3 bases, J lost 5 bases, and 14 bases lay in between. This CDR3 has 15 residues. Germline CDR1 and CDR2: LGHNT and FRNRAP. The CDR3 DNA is TGTGCTAGTGGTTTCGTAAGGGGAGGAGATCAGCCCCAGCATTTT. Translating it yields CASGFVRGGDQPQHF.

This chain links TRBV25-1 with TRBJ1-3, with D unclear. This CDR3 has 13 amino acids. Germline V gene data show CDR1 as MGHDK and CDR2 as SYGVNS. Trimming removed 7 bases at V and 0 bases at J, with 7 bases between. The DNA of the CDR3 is TGTGCCAGCAATGACTACTCTGGAAACACCATATATTTT. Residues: CASNDYSGNTIYF. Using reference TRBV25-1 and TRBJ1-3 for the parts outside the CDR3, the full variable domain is EADIYQTPRYLVIGTGKKITLECSQTMGHDKMYWYQQDPGMELHLIHYSYGVNSTEKGDLSSESTVSRIRTEHFPLTLESARPSHTSQYLCASNDYSGNTIYFGEGSWLTVV.

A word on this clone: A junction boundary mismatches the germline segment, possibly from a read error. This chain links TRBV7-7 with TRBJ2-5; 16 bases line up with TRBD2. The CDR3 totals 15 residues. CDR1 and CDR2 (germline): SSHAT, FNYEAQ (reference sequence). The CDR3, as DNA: TGTGCTAGCAGCGGGACTAGCGGGGGGGCGGAGACCCAGTACTTC. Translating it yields CASSGTSGGAETQYF.

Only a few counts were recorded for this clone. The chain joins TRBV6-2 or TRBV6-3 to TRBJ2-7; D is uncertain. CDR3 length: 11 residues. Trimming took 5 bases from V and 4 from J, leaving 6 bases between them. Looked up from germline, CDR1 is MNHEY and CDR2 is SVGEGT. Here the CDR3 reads CASSHTYEQYF. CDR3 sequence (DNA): TGTGCCAGCAGTCACACGTACGAGCAGTACTTC.